A selection of T cell receptor beta chains follows, all from one sample in a study of T-cell memory formation after mild COVID-19. TCRdb fed the 5' RACE reads into MiXCR, producing one record per CDR3 protein. The data hold roughly 280,000 distinct CDR3 sequences, with 8% to 10% observed a single time. Sequencing was performed on PBMCs or a T cell subset sorted from them (not recorded which). Receptors originate from a man in his late teens or twenties who had mild COVID-19 (a few samples of this study predate the infection). Cell type and time point are not known. The CDR3 runs from the conserved cysteine through the conserved F or W. Fields, in order: CDR3 protein, CDR3 DNA, clone size, V gene, CDR3 length, D gene, J gene. D genes are given only for firm matches. Size is omitted from some rows. Given values are once, few, many or a class for expanded clones.

CDR3aa: CASSQDVDRGSPYNSPLHF
CDR3nt: TGCGCCAGCAGCCAGGACGTGGACAGGGGGAGCCCCTATAATTCACCCCTCCACTTT
abundance: -
v_gene: TRBV4-3
len: 19
d_gene: TRBD1
j_gene: TRBJ1-6

CDR3aa: CAISERGATEAFF
CDR3nt: TGTGCCATCAGTGAAAGGGGGGCTACGGAAGCTTTCTTT
abundance: few
v_gene: TRBV10-3
len: 13
d_gene: -
j_gene: TRBJ1-1

CDR3aa: CASSLMQGNYGYTF
CDR3nt: TGTGCCAGCAGCTTGATGCAGGGGAACTATGGCTACACCTTC
abundance: -
v_gene: TRBV7-2
len: 14
d_gene: -
j_gene: TRBJ1-2

CDR3aa: CATSRGGEGNNEQFF
CDR3nt: TGTGCCACCAGCAGAGGGGGCGAGGGAAACAATGAGCAGTTCTTC
abundance: -
v_gene: TRBV15
len: 15
d_gene: -
j_gene: TRBJ2-1

CDR3aa: CASSLGSARDGLTPLHF
CDR3nt: TGCGCCAGCAGCCTTGGGTCGGCGCGGGACGGGCTTACGCCCCTCCACTTT
abundance: -
v_gene: TRBV5-1
len: 17
d_gene: -
j_gene: TRBJ1-6

CDR3aa: CASSRTTGVRNEQFF
CDR3nt: TGCGCCAGCAGCCGGACGACAGGGGTTCGAAATGAGCAGTTCTTC
abundance: -
v_gene: TRBV4-1
len: 15
d_gene: TRBD1
j_gene: TRBJ2-1

CDR3aa: CASSYPYTGELFF
CDR3nt: TGTGCCAGCAGTTACCCCTACACCGGGGAGCTGTTTTTT
abundance: few
v_gene: TRBV6-2/TRBV6-3
len: 13
d_gene: -
j_gene: TRBJ2-2

CDR3aa: CATSRGGQFNQPQHF
CDR3nt: TGTGCCACCAGCAGGGGAGGACAGTTCAATCAGCCCCAGCATTTT
abundance: many
v_gene: TRBV15
len: 15
d_gene: -
j_gene: TRBJ1-5

CDR3aa: CASSHPPTGADGYTF
CDR3nt: TGTGCCAGCAGCCACCCCCCGACAGGGGCTGATGGCTACACCTTC
abundance: once
v_gene: TRBV14
len: 15
d_gene: TRBD1
j_gene: TRBJ1-2

CDR3aa: CASILRGGDTGELFF
CDR3nt: TGTGCCAGCATTCTCCGGGGCGGAGACACCGGGGAGCTGTTTTTT
abundance: -
v_gene: TRBV12-3/TRBV12-4
len: 15
d_gene: -
j_gene: TRBJ2-2

CDR3aa: CASSYAGGDSDTQYF
CDR3nt: TGTGCCAGCAGTTACGCAGGGGGCGATTCCGATACGCAGTATTTT
abundance: -
v_gene: TRBV6-2/TRBV6-3
len: 15
d_gene: TRBD1
j_gene: TRBJ2-3

CDR3aa: CASSLSLHSAYNEQFF
CDR3nt: TGTGCCAGCAGTTTGTCCCTCCACTCGGCTTACAATGAGCAGTTCTTC
abundance: few
v_gene: TRBV12-3/TRBV12-4
len: 16
d_gene: -
j_gene: TRBJ2-1

CDR3aa: CASSLTGRNTGELFF
CDR3nt: TGCGCCAGCAGCTTGACAGGGAGGAACACCGGGGAGCTGTTTTTT
abundance: many
v_gene: TRBV5-1
len: 15
d_gene: -
j_gene: TRBJ2-2

CDR3aa: CASRGQGISYGYTF
CDR3nt: TGTGCCAGCAGGGGACAGGGGATCAGCTATGGCTACACCTTC
abundance: -
v_gene: TRBV7-9
len: 14
d_gene: TRBD1
j_gene: TRBJ1-2

CDR3aa: CASSLDEGAYEQYF
CDR3nt: TGTGCCAGCAGCTTAGACGAGGGGGCCTACGAGCAGTACTTC
abundance: few
v_gene: TRBV7-2
len: 14
d_gene: -
j_gene: TRBJ2-7

CDR3aa: CASSGEAGHLYEQYF
CDR3nt: TGTGCCAGCAGTGGTGAAGCGGGGCACCTTTACGAGCAGTACTTC
abundance: many
v_gene: TRBV6-5
len: 15
d_gene: TRBD2
j_gene: TRBJ2-7

CDR3aa: CSARDLQGSTGELFF
CDR3nt: TGCAGTGCTAGAGATTTGCAGGGGTCCACCGGGGAGCTGTTTTTT
abundance: many
v_gene: TRBV20-1
len: 15
d_gene: -
j_gene: TRBJ2-2

CDR3aa: CASSQRGDRSYEQYF
CDR3nt: TGCGCCAGCAGCCAGCGCGGGGACAGATCCTACGAGCAGTACTTC
abundance: few
v_gene: TRBV4-1
len: 15
d_gene: -
j_gene: TRBJ2-7

CDR3aa: CASSFDMPGFYEQYF
CDR3nt: TGTGCCAGCAGTTTTGACATGCCCGGCTTCTACGAGCAGTACTTC
abundance: few
v_gene: TRBV27
len: 15
d_gene: -
j_gene: TRBJ2-7

CDR3aa: CASSQDFSGGSNEQFF
CDR3nt: TGCGCCAGCAGCCAAGATTTTAGCGGGGGTTCCAATGAGCAGTTCTTC
abundance: few
v_gene: TRBV4-3
len: 16
d_gene: TRBD2
j_gene: TRBJ2-1

CDR3aa: CASSLDQGYNEQFF
CDR3nt: TGTGCCAGCAGCCTGGATCAGGGCTACAATGAGCAGTTCTTC
abundance: -
v_gene: TRBV11-2
len: 14
d_gene: -
j_gene: TRBJ2-1

CDR3aa: CASSPSGGNYNEQFF
CDR3nt: TGTGCCAGCAGCCCTAGCGGGGGGAACTACAATGAGCAGTTCTTC
abundance: few
v_gene: TRBV6-5
len: 15
d_gene: TRBD2
j_gene: TRBJ2-1

CDR3aa: CASTRTGGFETQYF
CDR3nt: TGTGCCTCAACCAGGACAGGGGGCTTTGAGACCCAGTACTTC
abundance: few
v_gene: TRBV30
len: 14
d_gene: TRBD1
j_gene: TRBJ2-5

CDR3aa: CASSGWTGHGAFF
CDR3nt: TGTGCCAGCAGTGGATGGACAGGGCACGGAGCTTTCTTT
abundance: -
v_gene: TRBV27
len: 13
d_gene: TRBD1
j_gene: TRBJ1-1

CDR3aa: CASNWYGAETQYF
CDR3nt: TGTGCCAGTAACTGGTATGGGGCAGAGACCCAGTACTTC
abundance: -
v_gene: TRBV12-3/TRBV12-4
len: 13
d_gene: -
j_gene: TRBJ2-5

CDR3aa: CASSLMSGGAHEQFF
CDR3nt: TGTGCCAGCAGCTTAATGAGCGGGGGGGCCCATGAGCAGTTCTTC
abundance: few
v_gene: TRBV7-3
len: 15
d_gene: TRBD2
j_gene: TRBJ2-1

CDR3aa: CASSYSLAGARETQYF
CDR3nt: TGTGCCAGCAGTTACAGCCTAGCGGGGGCGAGAGAGACCCAGTACTTC
abundance: -
v_gene: TRBV6-2/TRBV6-3
len: 16
d_gene: TRBD2
j_gene: TRBJ2-5

CDR3aa: CASSLRSGYSYEQYF
CDR3nt: TGTGCCAGCAGTTTACGCTCAGGTTACTCCTACGAGCAGTACTTC
abundance: few
v_gene: TRBV12-3/TRBV12-4
len: 15
d_gene: -
j_gene: TRBJ2-7

CDR3aa: CASRGKGAWSGANVLTF
CDR3nt: TGTGCCAGCAGGGGCAAGGGGGCATGGTCTGGGGCCAACGTCCTGACTTTC
abundance: few
v_gene: TRBV6-6
len: 17
d_gene: TRBD1
j_gene: TRBJ2-6

CDR3aa: CASSQDGLRHTQYF
CDR3nt: TGCGCCAGCAGCCAAGATGGTTTGCGACATACGCAGTATTTT
abundance: few
v_gene: TRBV4-1
len: 14
d_gene: -
j_gene: TRBJ2-3

CDR3aa: CASSLADEIRNTLDTEAFF
CDR3nt: TGTGCCAGCAGTTTAGCGGATGAAATCAGGAACACTCTGGACACTGAAGCTTTCTTT
abundance: -
v_gene: TRBV12-3/TRBV12-4
len: 19
d_gene: -
j_gene: TRBJ1-1

CDR3aa: CARGTGPHQETQYF
CDR3nt: TGTGCCAGAGGGACAGGGCCCCACCAAGAGACCCAGTACTTC
abundance: -
v_gene: TRBV5-7
len: 14
d_gene: TRBD1
j_gene: TRBJ2-5

CDR3aa: CASSFTSGGGNEQFF
CDR3nt: TGTGCCAGCAGCTTCACTAGCGGGGGAGGAAATGAGCAGTTCTTC
abundance: many
v_gene: TRBV11-2
len: 15
d_gene: TRBD2
j_gene: TRBJ2-1

CDR3aa: CATSDPSLAKNIQYF
CDR3nt: TGTGCCACCAGTGACCCCTCTCTAGCCAAAAACATTCAGTACTTC
abundance: many
v_gene: TRBV24-1
len: 15
d_gene: -
j_gene: TRBJ2-4

CDR3aa: CASSPPVVNRQETQYF
CDR3nt: TGTGCCAGCTCACCCCCGGTAGTAAATCGGCAAGAGACCCAGTACTTC
abundance: few
v_gene: TRBV18
len: 16
d_gene: -
j_gene: TRBJ2-5

CDR3aa: CASSLRTRGSYEQYF
CDR3nt: TGTGCCAGCAGCTTGCGGACTAGGGGGTCCTACGAGCAGTACTTC
abundance: many
v_gene: TRBV11-1
len: 15
d_gene: -
j_gene: TRBJ2-7

CDR3aa: CASKASSVSGYEQYF
CDR3nt: TGCGCCAGCAAGGCTAGCAGCGTTTCTGGATACGAGCAGTACTTC
abundance: -
v_gene: TRBV4-1
len: 15
d_gene: -
j_gene: TRBJ2-7

CDR3aa: CASIIDRELTGELFF
CDR3nt: TGTGCCAGCATTATTGACAGGGAGCTCACCGGGGAGCTGTTTTTT
abundance: few
v_gene: TRBV6-1
len: 15
d_gene: TRBD1
j_gene: TRBJ2-2

CDR3aa: CASSLVWNTGELFF
CDR3nt: TGTGCCAGCAGCTTAGTGTGGAACACCGGGGAGCTGTTTTTT
abundance: few
v_gene: TRBV7-2
len: 14
d_gene: -
j_gene: TRBJ2-2

CDR3aa: CASTQGGGETQYF
CDR3nt: TGTGCCAGCACCCAGGGGGGAGGAGAGACCCAGTACTTC
abundance: many
v_gene: TRBV7-2
len: 13
d_gene: -
j_gene: TRBJ2-5

CDR3aa: CASSLGAGNRELFF
CDR3nt: TGTGCCAGCAGCTTAGGGGCAGGGAATCGGGAGCTGTTTTTT
abundance: few
v_gene: TRBV7-2
len: 14
d_gene: -
j_gene: TRBJ2-2